This T cell receptor (beta chain) is from a study of CD8+ T cells in alopecia areata. As to treatment: oral pan-JAK inhibitor, 5-10 mg twice daily. Trimming shortened V by 4 bases and J by 1 base, and 11 bases separated the two germline ends. Germline values: CDR1 SQVTM, CDR2 ANQGSEA. The CDR3 is 13 amino acids. Extraction of RNA preceded its reverse transcription into cDNA, which served as the sequencing template. TCRdb's copy holds only in-frame clones and misses some; the assay was immunoSEQ multiplex PCR. The repertoire holds 130,000 to 150,000 clones, with roughly four fifths as singletons. Material: CD8+ T cells sorted from blood, obtained at week 4, from a patient treated with tofacitinib. The J gene is TRBJ2-7, the V gene TRBV29-1, with D possibly TRBD2 on 5 matching bases. The sequence came from a human donor with alopecia areata. CDR3 residues: CSVGLAGSYEQYF. CDR3 sequence (DNA): TGCAGCGTTGGTCTAGCAGGATCCTACGAGCAGTACTTC.